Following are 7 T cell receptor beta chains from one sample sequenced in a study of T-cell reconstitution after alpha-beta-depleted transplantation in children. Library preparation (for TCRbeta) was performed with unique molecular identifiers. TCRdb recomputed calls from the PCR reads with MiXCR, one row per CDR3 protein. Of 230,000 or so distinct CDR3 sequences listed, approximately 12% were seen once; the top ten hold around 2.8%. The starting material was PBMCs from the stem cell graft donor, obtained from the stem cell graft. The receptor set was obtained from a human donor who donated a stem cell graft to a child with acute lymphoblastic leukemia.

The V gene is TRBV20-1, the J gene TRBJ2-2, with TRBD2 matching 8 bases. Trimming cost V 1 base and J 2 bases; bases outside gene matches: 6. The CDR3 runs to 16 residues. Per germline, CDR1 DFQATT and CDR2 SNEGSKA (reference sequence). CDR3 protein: CSARVAGRFNTGELFF. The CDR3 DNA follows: TGCAGTGCTAGAGTAGCGGGGAGATTCAACACCGGGGAGCTGTTTTTT.

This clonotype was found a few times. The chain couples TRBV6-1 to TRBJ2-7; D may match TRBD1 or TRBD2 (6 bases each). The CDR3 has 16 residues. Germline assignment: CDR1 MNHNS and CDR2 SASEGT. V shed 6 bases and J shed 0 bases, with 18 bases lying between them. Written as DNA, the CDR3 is TGTGCCAGCAGAATGGGGGGCGCAGGGAGCTCCTACGAGCAGTACTTC. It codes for CASRMGGAGSSYEQYF.

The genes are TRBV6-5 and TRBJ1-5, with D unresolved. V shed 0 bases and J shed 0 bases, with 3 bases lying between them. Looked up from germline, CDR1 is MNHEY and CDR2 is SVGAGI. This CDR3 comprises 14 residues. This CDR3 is CASSYSHSNQPQHF. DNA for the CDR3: TGTGCCAGCAGTTACTCCCATAGCAATCAGCCCCAGCATTTT.

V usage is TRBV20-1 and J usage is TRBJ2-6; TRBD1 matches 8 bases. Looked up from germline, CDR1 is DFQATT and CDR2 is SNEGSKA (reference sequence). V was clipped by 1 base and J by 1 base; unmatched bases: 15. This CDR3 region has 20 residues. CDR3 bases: TGCAGTGCTAGAGCCCTGGCTCCGGGACAGGACGGATCTGGGGCCAACGTCCTGACTTTC. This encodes CSARALAPGQDGSGANVLTF.

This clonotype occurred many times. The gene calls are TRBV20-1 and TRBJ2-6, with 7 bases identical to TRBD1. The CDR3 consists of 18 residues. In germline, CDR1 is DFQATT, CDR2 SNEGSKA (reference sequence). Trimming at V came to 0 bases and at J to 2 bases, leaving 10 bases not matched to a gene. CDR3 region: CSAREKPGGLAGANVLTF. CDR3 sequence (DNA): TGCAGTGCTAGAGAAAAGCCAGGGGGTCTGGCTGGGGCCAACGTCCTGACTTTC.

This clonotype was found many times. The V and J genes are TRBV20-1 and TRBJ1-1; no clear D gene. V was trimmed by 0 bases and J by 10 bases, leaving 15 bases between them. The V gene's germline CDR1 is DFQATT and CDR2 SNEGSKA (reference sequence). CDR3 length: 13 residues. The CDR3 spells CSAREWNTDGAFF. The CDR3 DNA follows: TGCAGTGCTAGAGAGTGGAACACTGATGGAGCTTTCTTT.

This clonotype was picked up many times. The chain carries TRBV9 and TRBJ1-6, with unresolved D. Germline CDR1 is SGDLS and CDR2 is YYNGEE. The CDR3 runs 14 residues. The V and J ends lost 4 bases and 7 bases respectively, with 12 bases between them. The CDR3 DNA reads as TGTGCCAGCAGCTTCCGGACGGGAAATTCACCCCTCCACTTT. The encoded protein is CASSFRTGNSPLHF.